The rows below give T cell receptor beta chains drawn from one sample of a study of cytomegalovirus exposure and HLA in healthy donors. Clones were read by immunoSEQ multiplex PCR, and TCRdb kept only the in-frame ones, dropping some. The sample carries roughly 100,000 clones, 78% recorded once. The material sequenced was PBMCs. These TCRs come from a man aged 30 to 45 in good health and CMV-seronegative. CDR3s include the opening cysteine and the closing phenylalanine or tryptophan. Each record gives: D gene, V gene, J gene, clone size, CDR3 DNA, CDR3 protein. D genes are given only for firm matches. Expanded clones are given a class, and other clones once, few, many or no size at all.

NA	TRBV11-2	TRBJ2-3	NA	TGTGCCAGCAGCCCAGGGGCTAAAGATACGCAGTATTTT	CASSPGAKDTQYF
TRBD1	TRBV11-2	TRBJ2-7	NA	TGTGCCAGCAGCTTAGATCAGGGGGCCACCCGCAACTACGAGCAGTACTTC	CASSLDQGATRNYEQYF
NA	TRBV7-2	TRBJ1-2	NA	TGTGCCAGCAGCTCCCCGGGACATACTAACTATGGCTACACCTTC	CASSSPGHTNYGYTF
NA	TRBV9	TRBJ1-2	NA	TGTGCCAGCAGCGACAGGTACCGCAACTATGGCTACACCTTC	CASSDRYRNYGYTF
NA	TRBV4-1	TRBJ1-1	once	TGCGCCAGCAGCCAAACCCGGGACACCGCATCTTGGAACACTGAAGCTTTCTTT	CASSQTRDTASWNTEAFF
NA	TRBV7-9	TRBJ2-7	NA	TGTGCCAGCAGCTCCTCCGGGACTGTTCCCTACGAGCAGTACTTC	CASSSSGTVPYEQYF
TRBD2	TRBV5-1	TRBJ2-3	NA	TGCGCCAGCAGCTTGTCTAGCGGACCACAAGATACGCAGTATTTT	CASSLSSGPQDTQYF
NA	TRBV18	TRBJ1-1	NA	TGTGCCAGCTCACCATCGACAGGACTCAACACTGAAGCTTTCTTT	CASSPSTGLNTEAFF
NA	TRBV9	TRBJ1-6	NA	TGTGCCAGCAGCGTAGCTTGGCCAGATAATTCACCCCTCCACTTT	CASSVAWPDNSPLHF
TRBD2	TRBV19	TRBJ2-1	NA	TGTGCCAGTAAACGGACAGGGCTAGCGGGAGGGACCTACAATGAGCAGTTCTTC	CASKRTGLAGGTYNEQFF
NA	TRBV27	TRBJ2-1	NA	TGTGCCAGCAGTTTCCTAGCGCCTAATGAGCAGTTCTTC	CASSFLAPNEQFF
NA	TRBV14	TRBJ1-2	NA	TGTGCCAGCAGCCAAGCAGGGCTCTATGGCTACACCTTC	CASSQAGLYGYTF
TRBD1	TRBV10-3	TRBJ1-2	NA	TGTGCCATCAGTGGAACCGGGACAGCCTACCTAGCCTCTGGCTACACCTTC	CAISGTGTAYLASGYTF
TRBD2	TRBV6-4	TRBJ2-7	NA	TGTGCCAGCACCGAAGGACTAGCGGCGACCTACGAGCAGTACTTC	CASTEGLAATYEQYF
TRBD2	TRBV5-6	TRBJ2-3	NA	TGTGCCAGCAGCTTGGAGGGACTAGGGGCTGGTGGAGATACGCAGTATTTT	CASSLEGLGAGGDTQYF
TRBD2	TRBV7-9	TRBJ2-7	NA	TGTGCCAGCAGCGAACCTAGCGGGAGGTACGAGCAGTACTTC	CASSEPSGRYEQYF
TRBD1	TRBV15	TRBJ2-3	NA	TGTGCCACCAGTTGGGACAGTCTCATCGTAGATACGCAGTATTTT	CATSWDSLIVDTQYF
TRBD2	TRBV5-1	TRBJ2-1	few	TGCGCCAGCAGTTCGGGACTACCCTACAATGAGCAGTTCTTC	CASSSGLPYNEQFF
TRBD2	TRBV29-1	TRBJ2-7	NA	TGCAGCGTCGATAGCGGGAGGGGTTACGAGCAGTACTTC	CSVDSGRGYEQYF
TRBD2	TRBV9	TRBJ2-1	NA	TGTGCCAGCAGCGTAGACCCCCTAGCGGGGGGTAATGAGCAGTTCTTC	CASSVDPLAGGNEQFF
NA	TRBV7-2	TRBJ2-7	NA	TGTGCCAGCAGCCGGGTGTACGAGCAGTACTTC	CASSRVYEQYF
TRBD1	TRBV5-8	TRBJ1-5	NA	TGTGCCAGCAGGCGAAATGGACAGGAATATAGCAATCAGCCCCAGCATTTT	CASRRNGQEYSNQPQHF
NA	TRBV5-5	TRBJ2-7	NA	TGTGCCAGCAGCCCAAGACAGTCCTACGAGCAGTACTTC	CASSPRQSYEQYF
NA	TRBV5-5	TRBJ1-6	NA	TGTGCCAGCAGCTTGGCCCAAAATTCACCCCTCCACTTT	CASSLAQNSPLHF
TRBD1	TRBV11-2	TRBJ1-2	NA	TGTGCCAGCAGCTTAGCTCAGGGGGAGATGGACTATGGCTACACCTTC	CASSLAQGEMDYGYTF
TRBD1	TRBV7-9	TRBJ1-1	NA	TGTGCCAGCAGCCCCCGGACAGGACTAGAAGCTTTCTTT	CASSPRTGLEAFF
NA	TRBV5-1	TRBJ2-3	NA	TGCGCCAGCAGCCTCACCGGGACTCCAGATACGCAGTATTTT	CASSLTGTPDTQYF
TRBD1	TRBV5-5	TRBJ1-5	NA	TGTGCCAGCAGCCCCGGGACAGGGGGAGGTCCCCAGCATTTT	CASSPGTGGGPQHF
NA	TRBV2	TRBJ1-5	NA	TGTGCCAGCAGTGAAGGGCTTAGCAATCAGCCCCAGCATTTT	CASSEGLSNQPQHF
NA	TRBV5-1	TRBJ1-1	few	TGCGCCAGCAGCCTAGAGGGATCTCGGACTGAAGCTTTCTTT	CASSLEGSRTEAFF
TRBD1	TRBV10-3	TRBJ2-1	NA	TGTGCCACCGGGACAGGGCCTAATGAGCAGTTCTTC	CATGTGPNEQFF
NA	TRBV2	TRBJ1-5	NA	TGTGCCAGCAAGGGGGGGAATGGCAATCAGCCCCAGCATTTT	CASKGGNGNQPQHF
NA	TRBV5-1	TRBJ1-4	NA	TGCGCCAGCAGCCTCCACGGGGTTGGCGAAAAACTGTTTTTT	CASSLHGVGEKLFF
NA	TRBV9	TRBJ2-5	NA	NA	CASSPGLAGKPRDPVLRGTQYF
NA	TRBV5-1	TRBJ1-1	NA	TGCGCCAGCACCTTTTGGGGCAGGGACACTGAAGCTTTCTTT	CASTFWGRDTEAFF
TRBD1	TRBV6-4	TRBJ1-2	few	TGTGCCAGCAGTCCCACCGGGACAGGAATAAACTATGGCTACACCTTC	CASSPTGTGINYGYTF
NA	TRBV5-6	TRBJ2-1	NA	TGTGCCAGCAGCTTTTCTAGCGTCAATGAGCAGTTCTTC	CASSFSSVNEQFF
TRBD2	TRBV7-8	TRBJ2-7	few	TGTGCCAGCAGCTCTTCAGGACTAGCGGTCTACGAGCAGTACTTC	CASSSSGLAVYEQYF
TRBD1	TRBV29-1	TRBJ2-5	NA	TGCAGCGGAATGGGACAGGGAATACCTACTCAGCAGTACTTC	CSGMGQGIPTQQYF
NA	TRBV6-1	TRBJ2-7	NA	TGTGCCAGCAGTGAAATGACAGGCGAGCAGTACTTC	CASSEMTGEQYF
TRBD2	TRBV30	TRBJ2-3	few	TGTGCCTGCGCACTAGCGGGGGCTAGCACAGATACGCAGTATTTT	CACALAGASTDTQYF
TRBD2	TRBV6-4	TRBJ2-1	NA	TGTGCCAGCAGAGCGGCGGGAGAAAATGAGCAGTTCTTC	CASRAAGENEQFF
NA	TRBV27	TRBJ1-2	NA	TGTGCCAGCAGTTTATCTTCGGGGGGCAGCTATGGCTACACCTTC	CASSLSSGGSYGYTF
TRBD1	TRBV12-5	TRBJ2-1	NA	TGTGCTAGTGGTTTGGACGGAGTACAGGGGGCCGAAGAGCAGTTCTTC	CASGLDGVQGAEEQFF
NA	TRBV27	TRBJ1-5	once	TGTGCCAGCAGTTGGAGGGGCAATCAGCCCCAGCATTTT	CASSWRGNQPQHF
TRBD2	TRBV6-6	TRBJ2-5	few	TGTGCCAGCAGTTATGGGGCTAGCGGGTGGGGAGAGACCCAGTACTTC	CASSYGASGWGETQYF
TRBD2	TRBV10-3	TRBJ2-3	NA	TGTGCCATCAGAGGGAGGGCCGGCACAGATACGCAGTATTTT	CAIRGRAGTDTQYF
NA	TRBV13	TRBJ1-2	few	TGTGCCAGCAGCCCCGGGCTGCAGGGGAACTATGGCTACACCTTC	CASSPGLQGNYGYTF
TRBD1	TRBV25-1	TRBJ1-2	few	TGTGCCAGCAGCGTAACAGGGGGCGAAGGCTACACCTTC	CASSVTGGEGYTF
NA	TRBV9	TRBJ1-6	NA	TGTGCCAGCAGCGTAGGAGGGGGAAGGAATTCACCCCTCCACTTT	CASSVGGGRNSPLHF
NA	TRBV11-2	TRBJ1-2	NA	TGTGCCAGCAGCTTTGGAGCTAACTATGGCTACACCTTC	CASSFGANYGYTF